A single T cell receptor (beta chain) is shown here with its context. Its antigen is as yet unknown. This table comes from immunoSEQ multiplex PCR, and its TCRdb copy is limited to in-frame clones, with some not included. This sample has about 680,000 clones; around 72% occur once, and the top ten carry 1.8%. The sample originates from a study of shared clonotypes between healthy human individuals. At the level of the study: Donors, aged 18 to 49, were a couple of women and three men. There were three CD4 naive, three CD4 memory, two CD8 naive and one CD8 memory plates per donor.

From CD4+ cells came CD45RA+ naive and CD45RA-negative memory subsets. Broader study findings: Researchers found naive subsets generally carried larger estimated richness than memory subsets.

This clonotype originated in a woman aged 25 to 39 in good health. The sample comprised memory CD4+ T cells sorted from blood. Subset: CD45RA-negative fraction.

This CDR3 reads CASSPSRGYYEQYF. The CDR3 DNA is TGTGCCAGCAGCCCTTCTAGAGGGTACTACGAGCAGTACTTC. The chain couples TRBV11-2 to TRBJ2-7; tentative D call: TRBD2 (5 bases). The germline CDR1 and CDR2 sequences are SGHAT and FQNNGV. The CDR3 is 14 residues long. V was cut by 5 bases and J by 3 bases, with 14 bases left in between.